A single sample gave rise to the 30 T cell receptor beta chains below, sequenced in a study of blood T cells in healthy people across ages (dated by TCRdb to the mid-2010s). The library was built by means of 5' RACE. Sequencing took place on an Illumina HiSeq 2500. The second PCR ran for roughly 7 to 12 cycles and used a J-beta primer mix along with a sample-barcoded 5' primer. TCRdb ran its own pipeline on the public reads, namely fastp trimming at Q25 and MiXCR clone calling, and kept in-frame beta chains. Merged by CDR3 protein, the rows form single entries marked with the most common genes and DNA. The sample table lists 750,000 to 850,000 distinct CDR3 sequences, just under 25% of them with a count of one. The ten most abundant clones make up approximately 3.7% of the sample. This same sample was also part of a study on T cells of mothers and their children.

The sample consisted of blood. The receptors derive from a boy between 10 and 17 years old in good health.

V gene TRBV5-6 combines with J gene TRBJ2-4, with 7 bases fitting TRBD2. CDR1 and CDR2 (germline): SGHDT, YYEEEE. CDR3 length equals 17 residues. The ends lost 4 bases at V and 8 bases at J; junction bases unmatched: 18. CDR3: CASSKISAGNMVYIQYF. The CDR3 DNA sequence: TGTGCCAGCAGCAAAATTTCAGCGGGGAACATGGTATACATTCAGTACTTC.

Points on this clonotype: An end of the junction differs from the germline gene, which may be a read error. The genes are TRBV4-1 and TRBJ1-5; tentatively, D is TRBD1 (5 bases). The CDR3 is 14 amino acids. Germline CDR1 reads MGHRA; CDR2 reads YSYEKL. For the CDR3, the DNA is TGCGCCAGCAGCCAAGGACAGAACCTTCATCCCCAACATTTT. This codes for CASSQGQNLHPQHF.

This clonotype appeared many times. The J gene is TRBJ2-4, the V gene TRBV7-9, with D possibly TRBD2 on 6 matching bases. The CDR3 loop spans 14 amino acids. From germline, CDR1 is SEHNR and CDR2 FQNEAQ (reference sequence). Trimming cost V 3 bases and J 8 bases, with 14 bases left between them. CDR3 sequence (DNA): TGTGCCAGCAGCTTCTCTAGAGGGGAGGACATTCAGTACTTC. This gives the protein CASSFSRGEDIQYF.

This clonotype was counted between two and nine times. The rearrangement joins TRBV28 to TRBJ2-1; D is unresolved. Germline V gene sequence: CDR1 MDHEN, CDR2 SYDVKM. There are 11 residues in the CDR3. Deletions cut 3 bases from V and 11 bases from J, with 8 bases between. The CDR3 here is CASSFYGKQFF. The DNA for the CDR3 is TGTGCCAGCAGTTTTTATGGGAAGCAGTTCTTC.

This chain uses TRBV29-1 with TRBJ2-3; D possibly corresponds to TRBD2 (5 bases). In germline, CDR1 is SQVTM, CDR2 ANQGSEA. Trimming took off 1 base at V and 1 base at J, with 15 bases between the two ends. There are 16 residues in the CDR3. The CDR3: CSVEGGSDFGTDTQYF. The CDR3 DNA reads as TGCAGCGTTGAAGGGGGTAGCGATTTCGGCACAGATACGCAGTATTTT.

This clonotype appeared a single time. The CDR3 DNA follows: TGCAGCGCTCATGACAGGGGGAGATACTACAATGAGCAGTTCTTC. Translated: CSAHDRGRYYNEQFF. V usage is TRBV29-1 and J usage is TRBJ2-1; 9 bases are shared with TRBD1. Germline lookup yields CDR1 SQVTM and CDR2 ANQGSEA. This CDR3 contains 15 residues. V shed 7 bases, J shed 3 bases, and the junction held 10 bases outside the gene matches.

The chain couples TRBV25-1 to TRBJ1-2, with D possibly being TRBD1 (5 bases). This CDR3 has 15 amino acids. V was trimmed by 6 bases and J by 6 bases, leaving 20 bases between them. In germline, CDR1 is MGHDK, CDR2 SYGVNS. In DNA, the CDR3 is TGTGCCAGCAGCCTCAGCCGGACATCTTCCCATGGCTACACCTTC. This translates into CASSLSRTSSHGYTF.

Of note for this clonotype: A much larger clone sits a single nucleotide away, making a read error possible. This rearrangement joins TRBV13 to TRBJ2-5; 11 nucleotides match TRBD2. The CDR3 is 16 residues long. Germline CDR1 reads PRHDT; CDR2 reads FYEKMQ (reference sequence). For the CDR3, the DNA is TGTGCCAGCAGCTCGAGGACTAGCGGGTCTCAAGAGATCCAGTACTTC. Translated, it gives CASSSRTSGSQEIQYF.

The chain is built from TRBV11-1 and TRBJ2-6, with D maybe TRBD1 (5 bases). Germline CDR1 reads SGHAT; CDR2 reads FQDESV (reference sequence). Trimming took 5 bases from V and 0 from J, leaving 14 bases between them. The CDR3 extends over 17 amino acids. The CDR3 reads CASSHRQPGSGANVLTF. CDR3 sequence (DNA): TGTGCCAGCAGCCACCGACAGCCGGGCTCTGGGGCCAACGTCCTGACTTTC.

This rearrangement joins TRBV15 to TRBJ2-1; D unresolved. CDR1 LNHNV and CDR2 YYDKDF come from the germline V gene (reference sequence). Trimming took off 4 bases at V and 4 bases at J, with 8 bases between the two ends. The CDR3 has 13 amino acids. As DNA, the CDR3 is TGTGCCACCAGCAAAGGTGGGTACAATGAGCAGTTCTTC. It specifies CATSKGGYNEQFF.

The chain links TRBV4-2 to TRBJ1-2, with 9 bases matching TRBD1. This CDR3 is built from 15 residues. Germline assignment: CDR1 LGHNA and CDR2 YNFKEQ. Trimming at V came to 0 bases and at J to 4 bases, leaving 3 bases not matched to a gene. The CDR3 is CASSQDGTGLYGYTF. CDR3 nucleotides: TGTGCCAGCAGCCAAGATGGGACAGGGCTCTATGGCTACACCTTC.

The chain employs TRBV5-1 and TRBJ2-4, with unresolved D. The CDR3 runs to 17 residues. Trimming removed 0 bases at V and 1 base at J, with 14 bases between. The germline V gene encodes CDR1 SGHRS and CDR2 YFSETQ. This CDR3 reads CASSLGSAFGAKNIQYF. For the CDR3, the DNA is TGCGCCAGCAGCTTGGGGTCCGCTTTTGGGGCCAAAAACATTCAGTACTTC.

Only a few counts were recorded for this clonotype. This sequence joins TRBV6-6 and TRBJ2-5, with D tentatively TRBD2 (5 bases). CDR1 MNHNY and CDR2 SVGAGI come from the germline V gene (reference sequence). Trimming stripped 3 bases from V and 4 bases from J, with 18 bases between. The length of the CDR3 is 16 residues. CDR3 sequence: CASSYPDGVDLETQYF. CDR3 coding DNA: TGTGCCAGCAGTTATCCGGACGGGGTCGATCTAGAGACCCAGTACTTC.

This clonotype has more than one count but fewer than ten. Sequence at one end of the junction differs from germline and may be a read error. This chain joins TRBV12-3 or TRBV12-4 and TRBJ2-1, with 8 nucleotides matching TRBD1. The CDR3 sequence is 15 residues long. The CDR3 is CASSAYRGSYNEQFF. CDR3 sequence (DNA): TGTGCCAGCAGTGCGTACAGGGGGTCCTACAACGAGCAGTTCTTC.

This rearrangement joins TRBV4-1 to TRBJ1-1; D might be TRBD1 (6 bases). Between the trimmed V and J ends, which lost 6 bases and 0 bases, there was a span of 17 bases. The CDR3 loop spans 16 amino acids. Germline-derived CDR1 and CDR2 are MGHRA and YSYEKL. CDR3 loop: CASRPVGGVMNTEAFF. Written as DNA, the CDR3 is TGCGCCAGCAGACCGGTCGGGGGCGTTATGAACACTGAAGCTTTCTTT.

This rearrangement joins TRBV21-1 to TRBJ1-2. TRBV21-1 is deemed a pseudogene. The length of the CDR3 is 15 residues. In DNA form, the CDR3 reads TGTGCCAGCAGCAAAAAAGGCAAACCTAACTATGGCTACACCTTC. Protein sequence: CASSKKGKPNYGYTF.

This sequence joins TRBV6-2 or TRBV6-3 and TRBJ2-7, with 10 bases matching TRBD2. Germline V gene sequence: CDR1 MNHEY, CDR2 SVGEGT. This CDR3 spans 15 amino acids. The J segment lost 1 base and the V segment lost 3 bases, leaving 3 bases of the junction unmatched. In DNA form, the CDR3 reads TGTGCCAGCAGTTATGGGACTAGCGCGTCCTACGAGCAGTACTTC. As protein: CASSYGTSASYEQYF.

This clonotype was seen only a few times. This chain connects TRBV4-3 to TRBJ2-1; 10 bases align to TRBD2. The germline CDR1 and CDR2 sequences are LGHNA and YSLEER. After removal of 0 bases from V and 2 bases from J, the junction contained 1 base not matched to a gene. The CDR3 totals 16 residues. Here the CDR3 DNA reads TGCGCCAGCAGCCAAGATGGACTAGCGGCCTACAATGAGCAGTTCTTC. Translating it yields CASSQDGLAAYNEQFF.

V usage is TRBV5-1 and J usage is TRBJ1-2; no reliable D call. Per the germline V gene, CDR1 is SGHRS and CDR2 is YFSETQ. Trimming took off 0 bases at V and 0 bases at J, with 18 bases between the two ends. This CDR3 has 18 residues. The CDR3 DNA follows: TGCGCCAGCAGCTTGGATTCTGGCGGTTTGAGGGCTAACTATGGCTACACCTTC. It codes for CASSLDSGGLRANYGYTF.

The rearrangement uses TRBV6-5 and TRBJ2-2; D not resolved. Germline CDR1 is MNHEY and CDR2 is SVGAGI. This CDR3 has 14 residues. The V and J ends lost 2 bases and 5 bases respectively, with 9 bases between them. The CDR3 region has the DNA TGTGCCAGCAGTTACGGGCTTGAAACCGGGGAGCTGTTTTTT. This codes for CASSYGLETGELFF.

This clonotype has more than one count but fewer than ten. The genes are TRBV2 and TRBJ2-5; maybe TRBD1 (5 bases). The J call may be in error: the DNA end matches TRBJ2-7 better. CDR3 size: 16 residues. The germline CDR1 and CDR2 sequences are SNHLY and FYNNEI. The CDR3 sequence is CASRDPEQDYTYEQYF. In DNA form, the CDR3 reads TGTGCCAGCAGAGATCCGGAACAGGATTACACCTACGAGCAGTACTTC.

The table lists this clonotype with a few counts. The J gene is TRBJ2-3, the V gene TRBV18, with D perhaps TRBD2 (6 bases). The CDR3 length is 14 residues. The germline gives CDR1 KGHSH, CDR2 LQKENI. V lost 2 bases and J lost 7, with 13 bases in between. The CDR3 sequence: CASSPSREVNTQYF. CDR3 nucleotide sequence: TGTGCCAGCTCACCATCCAGGGAGGTAAATACGCAGTATTTT.

The chain combines TRBV3-1 with TRBJ2-1; TRBD2 is a possible D gene (5 bases). V shed 3 bases and J shed 6 bases, with 12 bases lying between them. Germline CDR1 reads LGHDT; CDR2 reads YNNKEL (reference sequence). The CDR3 extends over 14 amino acids. The CDR3 protein is CASSHGPAGNEQFF. DNA of the CDR3: TGTGCCAGCAGCCATGGGCCTGCGGGCAATGAGCAGTTCTTC.

This clonotype has a handful of counts. This chain joins TRBV6-5 and TRBJ2-1, with 7 nucleotides matching TRBD1. Germline CDR1 is MNHEY and CDR2 is SVGAGI. The V and J ends lost 4 bases and 0 bases, in that order; junction bases with no gene match: 9. The length of the CDR3 is 17 residues. CDR3 nucleotide sequence: TGTGCCAGCAGTTCCTCTAGGGACAGTAGCTCCTACAATGAGCAGTTCTTC. Protein sequence: CASSSSRDSSSYNEQFF.

The sample holds a few counts of this clonotype. V is TRBV6-6 and J is TRBJ2-5; D is unclear. This CDR3 has 13 residues. CDR1 and CDR2 (germline): MNHNY, SVGAGI (reference sequence). V lost 4 bases and J 5 bases, leaving 11 bases between the germline ends. CDR3 DNA: TGTGCCAGCAGTTTCACACCCCCGGAGACCCAGTACTTC. Translating it yields CASSFTPPETQYF.

The chain couples TRBV11-2 to TRBJ1-1, with 7 positions matching TRBD1. The germline gives CDR1 SGHAT, CDR2 FQNNGV. J lost 5 bases, V lost 5 bases, and 8 bases had no gene match. This CDR3 comprises 14 residues. CDR3 bases: TGTGCCAGCAGCCCGTATGGGACAGCTACTGAAGCTTTCTTT. It translates to CASSPYGTATEAFF. The entire variable domain, with the rest obtained from reference TRBV11-2 and TRBJ1-1, is as follows: EAGVAQSPRYKIIEKRQSVAFWCNPISGHATLYWYQQILGQGPKLLIQFQNNGVVDDSQLPKDRFSAERLKGVDSTLKIQPAKLEDSAVYLCASSPYGTATEAFFGQGTRLTVV.

The CDR3 DNA follows: TGCAGTGCTAGAGGGGCCAGGGGGCAGTCGGTGGAGACCCAGTACTTC. It encodes CSARGARGQSVETQYF. The rearrangement uses TRBV20-1 and TRBJ2-5, with TRBD1 matching over 8 bases. The CDR3 is 16 residues long. Trimming cost V 1 base and J 5 bases; bases outside gene matches: 12. Germline V gene data show CDR1 as DFQATT and CDR2 as SNEGSKA (reference sequence).

The rearrangement uses TRBV18 and TRBJ2-5; the D call may be TRBD1 or TRBD2 (5 bases each). The assigned J gene may be wrong: the sequence end matches TRBJ2-1 better. The CDR3 spans 15 residues. Germline V lookup: CDR1 KGHSH, CDR2 LQKENI. CDR3 region: CASSPPQGRGGEQFF. CDR3 DNA sequence: TGTGCCAGCTCACCACCCCAGGGCCGGGGTGGGGAGCAGTTCTTC.

The V and J genes are TRBV7-9 and TRBJ1-1; 10 nucleotides agree with TRBD1. This CDR3 has 15 amino acids. Per germline, CDR1 SEHNR and CDR2 FQNEAQ (reference sequence). V shed 1 base, J shed 10 bases, and the junction held 9 bases outside the gene matches. CDR3 sequence reads: CASSLVGTGASSAFF. The CDR3 DNA follows: TGTGCCAGCAGCTTAGTAGGGACAGGGGCCAGTTCAGCTTTCTTT.

This clonotype was picked up a small number of times. The chain couples TRBV21-1 to TRBJ1-6; the tabulated D call, TRBD1, remains unverified against the DNA. TRBV21-1 is listed as a pseudogene. CDR3 length: 17 amino acids. The CDR3 spells CASSKGLGQAETTPLHF. CDR3 DNA: TGTGCCAGCAGCAAAGGCCTGGGACAGGCGGAAACAACACCCCTCCACTTT.